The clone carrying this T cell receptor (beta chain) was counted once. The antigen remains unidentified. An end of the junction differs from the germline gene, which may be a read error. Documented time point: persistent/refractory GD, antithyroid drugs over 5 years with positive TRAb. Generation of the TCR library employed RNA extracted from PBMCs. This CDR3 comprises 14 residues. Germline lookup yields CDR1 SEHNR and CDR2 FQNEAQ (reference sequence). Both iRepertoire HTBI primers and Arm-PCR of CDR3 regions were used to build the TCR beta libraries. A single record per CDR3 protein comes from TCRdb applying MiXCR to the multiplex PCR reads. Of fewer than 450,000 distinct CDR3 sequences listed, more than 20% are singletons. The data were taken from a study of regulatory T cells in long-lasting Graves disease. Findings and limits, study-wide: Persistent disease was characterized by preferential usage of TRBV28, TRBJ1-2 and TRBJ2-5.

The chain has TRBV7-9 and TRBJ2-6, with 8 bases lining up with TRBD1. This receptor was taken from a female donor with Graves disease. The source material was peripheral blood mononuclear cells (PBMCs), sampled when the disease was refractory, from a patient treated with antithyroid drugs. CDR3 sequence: CASSFLTGANALTF. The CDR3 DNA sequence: TGTGCCAGCAGCTTCCTGACAGGGGCCAACGCCCTGACTTTC.